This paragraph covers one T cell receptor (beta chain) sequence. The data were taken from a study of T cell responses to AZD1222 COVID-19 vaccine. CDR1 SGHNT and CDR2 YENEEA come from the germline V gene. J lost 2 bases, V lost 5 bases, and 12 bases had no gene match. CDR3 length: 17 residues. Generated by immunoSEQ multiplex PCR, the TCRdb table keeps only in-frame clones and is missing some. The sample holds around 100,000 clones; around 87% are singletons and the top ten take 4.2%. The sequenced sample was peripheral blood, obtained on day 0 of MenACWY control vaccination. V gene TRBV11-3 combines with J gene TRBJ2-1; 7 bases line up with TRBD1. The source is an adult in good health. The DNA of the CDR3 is TGTGCCAGCAGCCCCCCCGGGACAGATTTAGCCTACAATGAGCAGTTCTTC. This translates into CASSPPGTDLAYNEQFF. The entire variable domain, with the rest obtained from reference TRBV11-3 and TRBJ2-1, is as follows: EAGVVQSPRYKIIEKKQPVAFWCNPISGHNTLYWYLQNLGQGPELLIRYENEEAVDDSQLPKDRFSAERLKGVDSTLKIQPAELGDSAVYLCASSPPGTDLAYNEQFFGPGTRLTVL.